The 16 T cell receptor delta chains given below trace back to one sample, sequenced in a study of gamma-delta T cells after stem cell transplantation. TCRdb ran CATT on the RT-PCR reads. Among thousands of delta-chain clones listed, 20% to 25% were seen once. The material sequenced was gamma-delta T cells. All receptors come from a human donor. It is not recorded whose cells these are; they may come from a transplant donor.

In this sample, this clone is medium-sized (0.01 to 0.1%). For the CDR3, the DNA is TGTGCTCTTGGGGACTGCCTGCCGCCGGGGATACGCGAGTGTGACACCGATAAACTCATCTTT. Translating gives CALGDCLPPGIRECDTDKLIF. This rearrangement joins TRDV1 to TRDJ1, with TRDD3 matching over 9 bases. The CDR3 has 21 residues. With 3 bases clipped from V and 0 bases from J, the junction kept 20 bases outside the gene matches. The germline CDR1 and CDR2 sequences are TSWWSYY and QGS.

The V gene is TRDV1, the J gene TRDJ1, with 11 positions matching TRDD3. The CDR3 runs 20 residues. V gave up 0 bases and J gave up 5 bases; unmatched junction bases: 17. Looked up from germline, CDR1 is TSWWSYY and CDR2 is QGS. The CDR3 loop is CALGELGFLKLGDRVDKLIF. In DNA, the CDR3 is TGTGCTCTTGGGGAACTTGGCTTCCTCAAACTGGGGGATAGAGTAGATAAACTCATCTTT.

This rearrangement joins TRDV1 to TRDJ1; TRDD3 matches 12 bases. CDR3 size: 25 residues. V shed 8 bases and J 2 bases; nucleotides not matched to a gene: 36. CDR1 TSWWSYY and CDR2 QGS come from the germline V gene. The CDR3 loop is CALTLFPTRPDWGIPTPHGTDKLIF. The DNA of the CDR3 is TGTGCTCTTACTCTTTTTCCTACACGGCCGGACTGGGGGATACCCACCCCCCATGGGACCGATAAACTCATCTTT.

This clone ranks as medium-sized. The chain employs TRDV1 and TRDJ1; the match to TRDD3 covers 9 bases. The length of the CDR3 is 21 residues. Trimming removed 1 base from V and 0 bases from J; junction bases left unmatched: 18. Germline CDR1 TSWWSYY, CDR2 QGS. The CDR3 region has the DNA TGTGCTCTTGGGGAACCTCCTGGGGGGATACTAAGATTCCCTCACACCGATAAACTCATCTTT. It is translated as CALGEPPGGILRFPHTDKLIF.

The chain has TRDV1 and TRDJ1; 8 bases fit TRDD3. Germline CDR1 is TSWWSYY and CDR2 is QGS. The CDR3 is 19 residues long. V trimming: 4 bases; J trimming: 0 bases; junction bases outside the gene matches: 16. In DNA form, the CDR3 reads TGTGCTCTTGGGGCCCCCCCGTTACTGGGGGTCACCTACACCGATAAACTCATCTTT. Encoded protein: CALGAPPLLGVTYTDKLIF.

Concerning this clone itself: A much larger clonotype is one base distant, so this may be a read error. J is TRDJ1 and V is TRDV1; D is perhaps TRDD3 (6 bases). The V gene lost 1 base and the J gene lost 7 bases, with 46 bases spanning the gap. Germline CDR1 TSWWSYY, CDR2 QGS. CDR3 length equals 25 residues. CDR3 loop: CALGEPPGIPWGTWGEEGPAGKLIF. CDR3 in DNA: TGTGCTCTTGGGGAACCCCCGGGGATTCCTTGGGGCACGTGGGGTGAGGAGGGCCCGGCCGGTAAACTCATCTTT.

This clone was observed a handful of times. The genes are TRDV1 and TRDJ1; 8 bases match TRDD3. The CDR3 loop spans 19 amino acids. J gave up 3 bases and V 1 base, and 16 bases lay outside the gene matches. The germline V gene has CDR1 TSWWSYY and CDR2 QGS. In DNA, the CDR3 is TGTGCTCTTGGGGAACCCTCCTCCTTGATACTGGGGGTCTCCGATAAACTCATCTTT. This translates into CALGEPSSLILGVSDKLIF.

By its share, this clone is large. Other nucleotide sequences in the sample specify the same CDR3. This rearrangement joins TRDV3 to TRDJ1; 8 bases map to TRDD3. The J segment lost 8 bases and the V segment lost 4 bases, leaving 12 bases of the junction unmatched. Looked up from germline, CDR1 is TVYSNPD and CDR2 is GDNSRS (reference sequence). CDR3 length: 13 amino acids. The CDR3 DNA sequence: TGTGCCTCCGACAAGCTGGGGGAGACAAAACTCATCTTT. It encodes CASDKLGETKLIF.

The rearrangement links TRDV1 to TRDJ1, with 10 bases fitting TRDD3. Germline V gene data show CDR1 as TSWWSYY and CDR2 as QGS. With V trimmed by 1 base and J by 8 bases, 16 bases remained unmatched. The CDR3 loop spans 18 amino acids. The CDR3 region has the DNA TGTGCTCTTGGGGAACGATCAAGAGTGGGGGATACAAATGGGAAACTCATCTTT. Translated: CALGERSRVGDTNGKLIF.

By share, this clone ranks as hyperexpanded (1% or more). Other DNA variants within this sample encode the same CDR3. The V and J genes are TRDV2 and TRDJ1; D is unresolved. The CDR3 runs 17 residues. Germline V gene sequence: CDR1 GEAIGNYY, CDR2 EKD. The germline V and J ends were trimmed by 3 bases and 2 bases, with 21 bases remaining between them. The CDR3 sequence is CACDPAPRRSRTDKLIF. CDR3 bases: TGTGCCTGTGACCCGGCCCCCCGCAGAAGTCGGACCGATAAACTCATCTTT.

This clone is medium-sized. V is TRDV2 and J is TRDJ1; possible D gene TRDD3, 6 bases. CDR3 length equals 20 residues. Looked up from germline, CDR1 is GEAIGNYY and CDR2 is EKD. Trimming removed 0 bases from V and 2 bases from J, with 27 bases in between. This CDR3 is CACDTVGKGTRGLGTDKLIF. For the CDR3, the DNA is TGTGCCTGTGACACCGTCGGGAAGGGGACTCGGGGATTAGGTACCGATAAACTCATCTTT.

This clone is medium-sized. This rearrangement joins TRDV2 to TRDJ1; TRDD3 matches at 10 bases. Germline trimming cut 7 bases from V and 5 bases from J; bases unmatched to any gene: 6. Per germline, CDR1 GEAIGNYY and CDR2 EKD. The length of the CDR3 is 13 residues. The CDR3 DNA is TGTGCCTGCGGTGGGGGATACAGGGATAAACTCATCTTT. Encoded protein: CACGGGYRDKLIF.

By share, this clone ranks as medium-sized. This chain connects TRDV2 to TRDJ3; D ambiguous. The germline V gene encodes CDR1 GEAIGNYY and CDR2 EKD. There are 19 residues in the CDR3. Trimming removed 0 bases at V and 0 bases at J, with 14 bases between. CDR3 DNA sequence: TGTGCCTGTGACACCGGTAATTCTATAATCTCCTGGGACACCCGACAGATGTTTTTC. Its translation is CACDTGNSIISWDTRQMFF.

With regard to this clone: A much larger clone sits a single nucleotide away, making a read error possible. The sample carries other DNA sequences with the same CDR3. The chain couples TRDV2 to TRDJ1, with TRDD3 identical over 12 bases. Germline assignment: CDR1 GEAIGNYY and CDR2 EKD. The CDR3 length is 18 residues. After removal of 1 base from V and 1 base from J, the junction contained 9 bases not matched to a gene. The CDR3 DNA reads as TGTGCCTGTGACACTGGAGGACTGGGGGATACATTCACCGATAAACTCATCTTT. Protein sequence: CACDTGGLGDTFTDKLIF.

A few counts support this clone. This chain uses TRDV1 with TRDJ1; D gene ambiguous. CDR1 and CDR2 from the germline V gene are TSWWSYY and QGS. The CDR3 has 18 amino acids. Trimming stripped 5 bases from V and 0 bases from J, with 22 bases between. The chain's CDR3 is CALGNPFTPMPYTDKLIF. The CDR3 DNA reads as TGTGCTCTTGGGAACCCGTTTACCCCTATGCCTTACACCGATAAACTCATCTTT.

For this clone: With only one base between it and a far larger clone, this is likely a read error. Within the sample, other DNA sequences also encode this same CDR3. The chain employs TRDV1 and TRDJ1, with 7 bases lining up with TRDD3. V shed 4 bases and J 8 bases; nucleotides not matched to a gene: 34. The germline V gene has CDR1 TSWWSYY and CDR2 QGS. CDR3 length: 22 residues. The CDR3 loop is CALGVTVRYWGTDENEKQKLIF. For the CDR3, the DNA is TGTGCTCTTGGGGTCACTGTTAGGTATTGGGGGACTGACGAAAATGAAAAGCAAAAACTCATCTTT.